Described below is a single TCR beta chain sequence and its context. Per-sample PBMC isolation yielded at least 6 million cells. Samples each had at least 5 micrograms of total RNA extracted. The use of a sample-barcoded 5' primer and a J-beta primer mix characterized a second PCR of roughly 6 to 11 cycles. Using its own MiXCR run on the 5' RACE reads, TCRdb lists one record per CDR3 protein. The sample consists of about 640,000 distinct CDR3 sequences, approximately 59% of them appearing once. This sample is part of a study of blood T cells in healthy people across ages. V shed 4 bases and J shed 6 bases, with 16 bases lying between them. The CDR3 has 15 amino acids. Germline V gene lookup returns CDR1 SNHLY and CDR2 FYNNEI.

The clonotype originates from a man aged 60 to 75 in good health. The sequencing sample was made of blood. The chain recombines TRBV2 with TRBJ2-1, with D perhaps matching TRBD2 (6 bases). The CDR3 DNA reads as TGTGCCAGCAGTGCGAGGGGAGGTATAAGCAATGAGCAGTTCTTC. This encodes CASSARGGISNEQFF.